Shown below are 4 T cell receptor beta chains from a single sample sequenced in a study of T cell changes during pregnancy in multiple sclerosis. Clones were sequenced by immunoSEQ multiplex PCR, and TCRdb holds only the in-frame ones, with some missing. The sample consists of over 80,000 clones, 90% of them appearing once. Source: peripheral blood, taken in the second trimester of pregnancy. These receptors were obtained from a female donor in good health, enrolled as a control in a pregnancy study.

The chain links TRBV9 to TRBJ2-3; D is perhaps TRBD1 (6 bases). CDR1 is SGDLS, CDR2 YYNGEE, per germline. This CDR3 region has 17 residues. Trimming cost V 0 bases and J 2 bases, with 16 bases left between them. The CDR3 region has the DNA TGTGCCAGCAGCGTAGAGGGGGTGACGGCGATCACAGATACGCAGTATTTT. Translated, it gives CASSVEGVTAITDTQYF.

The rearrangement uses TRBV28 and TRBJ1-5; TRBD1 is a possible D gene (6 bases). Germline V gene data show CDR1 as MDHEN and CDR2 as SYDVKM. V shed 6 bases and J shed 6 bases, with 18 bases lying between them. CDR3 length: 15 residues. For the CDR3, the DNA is TGTGCCAGCAGCCCTAGGGGCGGGGGGCTTCAGCCCCAGCATTTT. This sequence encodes CASSPRGGGLQPQHF.

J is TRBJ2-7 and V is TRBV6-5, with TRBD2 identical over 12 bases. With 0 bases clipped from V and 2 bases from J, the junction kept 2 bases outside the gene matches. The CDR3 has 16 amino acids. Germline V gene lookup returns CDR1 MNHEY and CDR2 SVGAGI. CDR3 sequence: CASSYSRLAGAYEQYF. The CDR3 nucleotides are TGTGCCAGCAGTTACTCAAGACTAGCGGGAGCCTACGAGCAGTACTTC.

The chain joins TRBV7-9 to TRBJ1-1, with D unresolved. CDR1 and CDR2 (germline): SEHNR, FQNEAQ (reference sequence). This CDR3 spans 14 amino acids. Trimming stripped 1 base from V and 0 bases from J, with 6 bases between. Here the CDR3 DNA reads TGTGCCAGCAGCTTAGGGGCGTTGAACACTGAAGCTTTCTTT. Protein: CASSLGALNTEAFF.